Following are 20 T cell receptor beta chains from one sample sequenced in a study of T cell responses to AZD1222 COVID-19 vaccine. Profiling relied on immunoSEQ multiplex PCR, and the TCRdb table lists in-frame clones only, not all of them. The sample carries under 85,000 clones, about nine tenths recorded once. Here the sequenced sample was peripheral blood, taken 28 days after the second AZD1222 dose. The receptor source for this set is an adult who received the AZD1222 COVID-19 vaccine.

This chain uses TRBV7-8 with TRBJ2-2; 10 positions agree with TRBD2. The V gene's germline CDR1 is SGHVS and CDR2 FQNEAQ. V dropped 4 bases and J dropped 5; count of bases not matched to a gene: 4. The CDR3 runs to 15 residues. The DNA for the CDR3 is TGTGCCAGCAGCTCTAGCGGGAGCGGGACCGGGGAGCTGTTTTTT. Translated: CASSSSGSGTGELFF.

The chain uses TRBV5-1 and TRBJ2-3, with 8 bases matching TRBD2. This CDR3 spans 16 amino acids. The V segment lost 0 bases and the J segment 4 bases; nucleotides outside the gene matches: 7. Germline V gene data show CDR1 as SGHRS and CDR2 as YFSETQ. CDR3 residues: CASSLGGRGGADTQYF. In nucleotides, the CDR3 is TGCGCCAGCAGCTTGGGCGGACGGGGGGGCGCAGATACGCAGTATTTT.

The genes are TRBV6-2 or TRBV6-3 and TRBJ1-1, with a possible D match to TRBD1 (5 bases). V gave up 5 bases and J gave up 5 bases, with 21 bases separating them. Germline values: CDR1 MNHEY, CDR2 SVGEGT. The CDR3 is 16 residues long. CDR3 DNA sequence: TGTGCCAGCAGTCACCGGGACTTCCCATTGAGGACTGAAGCTTTCTTT. Encoded protein: CASSHRDFPLRTEAFF.

The chain links TRBV3-1 (or the pseudogene TRBV3-2) to TRBJ1-4, with TRBD1 as a possible D gene (5 bases). Trimming removed 2 bases at V and 8 bases at J, with 15 bases between. Germline CDR1 reads LGHDT; CDR2 reads YNNKEL (reference sequence). The CDR3 is 15 residues long. The CDR3 DNA is TGTGCCAGCAGCCAAAACGAGGGACGGGGAGAAAAACTGTTTTTT. Protein: CASSQNEGRGEKLFF.

This clone was seen a handful of times. The rearrangement uses TRBV7-3 and TRBJ2-2, with no clear D. This CDR3 has 14 residues. Trimming took off 3 bases at V and 0 bases at J, with 5 bases between the two ends. Germline V gives CDR1 SGHTA, CDR2 FQGTGA. CDR3 in DNA: TGTGCCAGCAGCTTCGCGGCGAACACCGGGGAGCTGTTTTTT. Its translation: CASSFAANTGELFF.

This chain uses TRBV11-3 with TRBJ1-4, with D perhaps TRBD1 (5 bases). In germline, CDR1 is SGHNT, CDR2 YENEEA. The CDR3 has 15 amino acids. V lost 5 bases and J lost 7, with 17 bases in between. CDR3 protein: CASSRDGREPEKLFF. CDR3 DNA sequence: TGTGCCAGCAGCCGGGACGGGCGGGAACCTGAAAAACTGTTTTTT.

This clone appeared a single time. The V gene is TRBV11-2, the J gene TRBJ2-1, with 9 bases matching TRBD2. The germline V gene has CDR1 SGHAT and CDR2 FQNNGV. The V and J ends lost 5 bases and 7 bases, in that order; junction bases with no gene match: 6. There are 14 residues in the CDR3. The CDR3 reads CASSQRTSVNEQFF. CDR3 nucleotide sequence: TGTGCCAGCAGCCAACGGACTAGCGTAAATGAGCAGTTCTTC.

This clone is a singleton in its sample. The J gene is TRBJ2-5, the V gene TRBV7-9; tentatively, D is TRBD2 (5 bases). The CDR3 covers 16 residues. CDR1 and CDR2 from the germline V gene are SEHNR and FQNEAQ (reference sequence). V lost 2 bases and J lost 4, with 17 bases in between. Written as DNA, the CDR3 is TGTGCCAGCAGCTTAACCACTAGGGTGGGCCTAGAGACCCAGTACTTC. It encodes CASSLTTRVGLETQYF.

Only one count was recorded for this clone. The chain has TRBV6-6 and TRBJ1-5; 10 nucleotides line up with TRBD1. The CDR3 consists of 15 residues. Losses at the gene ends were 7 bases for V and 3 bases for J; bases not matched to a gene: 6. Germline V gene data show CDR1 as MNHNY and CDR2 as SVGAGI (reference sequence). This CDR3 is CASTSTGGFNQPQHF. CDR3 sequence (DNA): TGTGCCAGCACCTCGACAGGGGGCTTCAATCAGCCCCAGCATTTT.

This chain links TRBV5-5 with TRBJ2-7, with D perhaps matching TRBD1 or TRBD2 (5 bases each). Germline CDR1 SGHKS, CDR2 YYEKEE (reference sequence). Trimming removed 0 bases from V and 4 bases from J, with 14 bases in between. The CDR3 length is 15 residues. CDR3 coding DNA: TGTGCCAGCAGCTTGGCTGGGAGCAGACAGTACGAGCAGTACTTC. Protein sequence: CASSLAGSRQYEQYF.

This chain uses TRBV24-1 with TRBJ2-7; TRBD2 is a possible D gene (6 bases). Germline-derived CDR1 and CDR2 are KGHDR and SFDVKD. The ends were cut back, 2 bases at V and 2 bases at J, with 12 bases in the middle. The CDR3 length is 15 residues. CDR3 in amino acids: CATSDSSAYPYEQYF. The CDR3 coding sequence is TGTGCCACCAGTGATTCTAGCGCCTACCCCTACGAGCAGTACTTC.

The rearrangement joins TRBV30 to TRBJ2-7; D gene uncertain. V gave up 1 base and J gave up 3 bases, with 7 bases separating them. The CDR3 is 12 residues long. Germline CDR1 reads GTSNPN; CDR2 reads SVGIG (reference sequence). The CDR3 DNA reads as TGTGCCTGGAGTGACAACCACTACGAGCAGTACTTC. Its protein product is CAWSDNHYEQYF.

The rearrangement joins TRBV7-2 to TRBJ2-1; D ambiguous. This CDR3 has 14 residues. The V end lost 2 bases, the J end lost 2 bases, and 7 bases lay between the germline ends. Germline CDR1 reads SGHTA; CDR2 reads FQGNSA. CDR3 in DNA: TGTGCCAGCAGCTTAAGACGGGCCTACAATGAGCAGTTCTTC. Translating it yields CASSLRRAYNEQFF.

This rearrangement joins TRBV7-2 to TRBJ1-4; D gene uncertain. Germline CDR1 is SGHTA and CDR2 is FQGNSA. V was shortened by 4 bases and J by 8 bases, with 5 bases between the two germline ends. The CDR3 sequence is 11 residues long. The CDR3 loop is CASSSGEKLFF. Here the CDR3 DNA reads TGTGCCAGCAGCTCGGGGGAAAAACTGTTTTTT.

The rearrangement joins TRBV7-2 to TRBJ1-2; TRBD1 might be the D (6 bases). V was shortened by 2 bases and J by 3 bases, with 25 bases between the two germline ends. CDR3 length: 19 residues. CDR1 and CDR2 (germline): SGHTA, FQGNSA. CDR3 nucleotides: TGTGCCAGCAGCTTATTCTCCAGGACAGTGATGGCGGTAGACTATGGCTACACCTTC. Amino acids: CASSLFSRTVMAVDYGYTF.

The chain uses TRBV19 and TRBJ1-2; D is possibly TRBD1 (6 bases). Looked up from germline, CDR1 is LNHDA and CDR2 is SQIVND (reference sequence). The V gene lost 3 bases and the J gene lost 4 bases, with 12 bases spanning the gap. This CDR3 comprises 14 residues. This CDR3 is CASSIGGLGYGYTF. In DNA, the CDR3 is TGTGCCAGTAGTATCGGGGGCCTCGGCTATGGCTACACCTTC.

This chain connects TRBV30 to TRBJ1-2; no clear D gene. Germline CDR1 and CDR2: GTSNPN and SVGIG (reference sequence). This CDR3 spans 12 amino acids. V was pared by 5 bases and J by 9 bases, with 16 bases between. The CDR3: CAWLPIGLSYTF. The CDR3 DNA is TGTGCCTGGCTCCCAATAGGGCTCAGCTACACCTTC.

As concerns this clone: The same CDR3 also results from other DNA sequences found in this sample. V and J are TRBV5-1 and TRBJ2-3; TRBD2 aligns across 15 bases. Germline V gene data show CDR1 as SGHRS and CDR2 as YFSETQ. This CDR3 contains 17 residues. V shed 5 bases and J 1 base; nucleotides not matched to a gene: 5. This CDR3 is CASRRTSGGAGTDTQYF. The CDR3 DNA sequence: TGCGCCAGCAGGAGGACTAGCGGGGGGGCCGGCACAGATACGCAGTATTTT.

The V and J genes are TRBV11-3 and TRBJ2-1; 9 bases match TRBD2. From germline, CDR1 is SGHNT and CDR2 YENEEA. There are 15 residues in the CDR3. The ends lost 1 base at V and 6 bases at J; junction bases unmatched: 4. CDR3 amino acids: CASSLGLAGTNEQFF. The CDR3 DNA reads as TGTGCCAGCAGCTTAGGGCTAGCGGGGACCAATGAGCAGTTCTTC. Variable domain in full (rest from reference TRBV11-3 and TRBJ2-1): EAGVVQSPRYKIIEKKQPVAFWCNPISGHNTLYWYLQNLGQGPELLIRYENEEAVDDSQLPKDRFSAERLKGVDSTLKIQPAELGDSAVYLCASSLGLAGTNEQFFGPGTRLTVL.

The chain is built from TRBV6-5 and TRBJ1-4; D perhaps matches TRBD1 (6 bases). Per the germline V gene, CDR1 is MNHEY and CDR2 is SVGAGI. The ends were cut back, 8 bases at V and 6 bases at J, with 16 bases in the middle. CDR3 length: 14 amino acids. This CDR3 reads CASELGDTDEKLFF. The CDR3 region has the DNA TGTGCCAGCGAATTAGGGGACACGGATGAAAAACTGTTTTTT.